The rows below give T cell receptor beta chains drawn from one sample of a study of T cell changes during pregnancy in multiple sclerosis. Assay: immunoSEQ multiplex PCR; the TCRdb copy retains only in-frame clones and omits some. The repertoire consists of around 41,000 clones, with just over 90% occurring once and the leading ten covering 0.3% to 0.4%. The specimen comprised CD4+ T cells from peripheral blood mononuclear cells, sampled in the third trimester of pregnancy. The receptors derive from a female donor in good health, enrolled as a control in a pregnancy study. CDR3s include the opening cysteine and the closing phenylalanine or tryptophan. D genes are given only for firm matches. Size is omitted from some rows. Given values are once, few, many or a class for expanded clones.

V,J,size,D,length,CDR3,DNA
TRBV6-5,TRBJ2-1,.,.,13,CASSYYTQGEQFF,TGTGCCAGCAGTTACTACACTCAGGGTGAGCAGTTCTTC
TRBV18,TRBJ1-4,.,TRBD1,14,CASSPLGTEEKLFF,TGTGCCAGCTCACCACTTGGGACAGAAGAAAAACTGTTTTTT
TRBV2,TRBJ1-3,.,.,15,CASSVRGTTGDTIYF,TGTGCCAGCAGCGTCAGGGGAACAACCGGGGACACCATATATTTT
TRBV5-1,TRBJ1-1,.,TRBD1,16,CASSTGQGYMNTEAFF,TGCGCCAGCAGCACTGGACAGGGCTACATGAACACTGAAGCTTTCTTT
TRBV29-1,TRBJ1-2,.,.,12,CSAVGGIYGYTF,TGCAGCGCCGTGGGGGGGATCTATGGCTACACCTTC
TRBV5-4,TRBJ1-2,.,.,12,CASSATGYGYTF,TGTGCCAGCAGCGCAACAGGATATGGCTACACCTTC
TRBV19,TRBJ2-5,.,TRBD2,16,CASSILGTSGQETQYF,TGTGCCAGTAGTATACTCGGGACTAGCGGCCAAGAGACCCAGTACTTC
TRBV7-9,TRBJ1-1,.,.,15,CASSFYRAENTEAFF,TGTGCCAGCAGCTTTTACAGGGCCGAGAACACTGAAGCTTTCTTT
TRBV27,TRBJ2-7,.,TRBD1,13,CASSNWTGYEQYF,TGTGCCAGCAGTAATTGGACAGGGTACGAGCAGTACTTC
TRBV27,TRBJ2-2,.,TRBD2,18,CASRPGLAGGSSTGELFF,TGTGCCAGCAGGCCGGGACTAGCGGGAGGGAGTAGCACCGGGGAGCTGTTTTTT
TRBV5-1,TRBJ2-7,.,TRBD2,14,CASSLGLAGDEQYF,TGCGCCAGCAGCTTGGGGCTAGCGGGGGACGAGCAGTACTTC
TRBV13,TRBJ2-7,.,TRBD1,16,CASSRPSGTGGARQYF,TGTGCCAGCAGCCGACCCTCCGGGACAGGGGGCGCGCGGCAGTACTTC
TRBV7-7,TRBJ1-3,.,TRBD1,15,CASTPGLGQGNTIYF,TGTGCTAGCACCCCGGGACTGGGACAGGGAAACACCATATATTTT
TRBV9,TRBJ2-5,.,.,16,CASSVGPRLIQETQYF,TGTGCCAGCAGCGTAGGCCCCCGGTTGATACAAGAGACCCAGTACTTC
TRBV11-1,TRBJ2-1,.,TRBD2,15,CASSFSGGSYNEQFF,TGTGCCAGCAGTTTTTCCGGGGGGTCCTACAATGAGCAGTTCTTC
TRBV9,TRBJ2-1,.,TRBD2,16,CASSVDVAGGGNEQFF,TGTGCCAGCAGCGTTGATGTAGCGGGAGGGGGTAATGAGCAGTTCTTC
TRBV18,TRBJ1-1,once,.,14,CASSPNSGYTEAFF,TGTGCCAGCTCACCAAACAGCGGTTACACTGAAGCTTTCTTT
TRBV4-2,TRBJ2-7,few,TRBD2,16,CASSQLEAGGPAEQYF,TGTGCCAGCAGCCAACTCGAAGCGGGAGGGCCGGCCGAGCAGTACTTC
TRBV6-5,TRBJ2-2,.,TRBD2,15,CASSYWWEGTGELFF,TGTGCCAGCAGTTACTGGTGGGAGGGCACCGGGGAGCTGTTTTTT
TRBV18,TRBJ2-1,once,.,14,CASSPREPYNEQFF,TGTGCCAGCTCACCCCGGGAGCCCTACAATGAGCAGTTCTTC
TRBV18,TRBJ2-3,.,.,14,CASSPAGPTDTQYF,TGTGCCAGCTCACCCGCGGGCCCCACAGATACGCAGTATTTT
TRBV7-9,TRBJ2-3,.,.,14,CASSLGGRGDTQYF,TGTGCCAGCAGCTTAGGTGGGCGGGGAGATACGCAGTATTTT
TRBV6-5,TRBJ1-1,few,TRBD1,12,CASRRSDRAAFF,TGTGCCAGCAGGAGATCGGACAGGGCAGCTTTCTTT
TRBV6-5,TRBJ1-1,.,TRBD1,13,CASSPDRAREAFF,TGTGCCAGCAGTCCTGACAGGGCGCGTGAAGCTTTCTTT
TRBV29-1,TRBJ2-1,.,TRBD2,10,CSVETSGEFF,TGCAGCGTTGAAACTAGCGGGGAGTTCTTC
TRBV2,TRBJ1-5,.,TRBD1,15,CASTPGQGFGQPQHF,TGTGCCAGCACGCCGGGACAGGGGTTCGGGCAGCCCCAGCATTTT